The text below deals with one T cell receptor beta chain. The antigen it recognizes is unknown. Base qualities are not recorded, but no much larger clone differs from it by a single base. The sample comes from a study of human T cells and chemical hapten exposure (dated by TCRdb to the early 2020s). With regard to the full study: For sensitization, 2% DPC in acetone was applied to an approximately 2 cm by approximately 2 cm area of upper inner arm skin. Throughout the study period of roughly 24 weeks, patients also received therapeutic DPC doses to the scalp every week. Patch testing was done on the upper back using Finn chambers containing 0.01% DPC, and results were scored after 6 days according to International Contact Dermatitis Research Group standards. Most of the patients in the cohort were female, and the cohort covered alopecia areata with under or over 50% scalp involvement, alopecia totalis and alopecia universalis. Libraries were pooled for sequencing, and per-sample TCR yields varied mainly because of small differences in library volumes within the pool. In alopecia patients, the study followed how the peripheral blood TCR repertoire changed in vivo over primary and secondary sensitization to diphenylcyclopropenone (DPC), a hapten. Blood samples were taken from patients before sensitization (week 0) and at 2, 6 and about 24 weeks after DPC sensitization. Twenty-nine alopecia patients provided blood for TCR sequencing at one to four time points (pre-sensitization, 2, 6 and 24 weeks).

Read against the paper, the sample's time point label means: pre-sensitization, week 0. Taken with the paper, the label for treatment or condition translates to: therapeutic diphenylcyclopropenone sensitization with weekly scalp DPC. At every patch-test visit, the blood draw took place before the patch test was put on. To be eligible, patients had to be aged 18 to 70, diagnosed with alopecia and judged suitable for DPC therapy, while pregnant patients were excluded. Unfractionated whole blood was collected in Tempus Blood RNA tubes, and total RNA was extracted from that blood. To prepare the library, RACE was applied. Sequencing instrument: NextSeq 500. During library preparation, unique molecular identifiers were attached to individual cDNA molecules so that TCRs could be counted in a quantitative, reproducible way. From each blood RNA sample, both TCR alpha and TCR beta chains were sequenced. The source study handled its data this way. Samples had a median of roughly 98,000 TCRs, with a range from roughly 20,000 to 690,600. The Decombinator software suite was used to annotate the V, J and CDR3 of the TCR reads. For PS versus PT1 abundance plots, all samples were subsampled to the same number of TCRs (28,000). Expanded TCRs were defined as absent before sensitization and observed at least eight times at the 2-week time point. The public reads were reanalyzed by TCRdb: fastp trimming at Q25, MiXCR alignment, in-frame beta chains only. Rows with one shared CDR3 protein collapse into an entry with the most common genes and DNA. The V and J calls and clone size are TCRdb's, not the authors'. The sample table lists a few hundred thousand distinct CDR3 sequences, about 5% of them with a count of one. In total, the top ten clones hold more than 8% of the sample.

Overall study results and their limits: Expanded TCRs formed significantly more large CDR3 similarity clusters than pre-sensitization or healthy control sets, consistent with antigen-driven responses. After repeated subsampling, the strength of the expansion versus patch-test correlation and the threshold at which it became significant changed. A positive correlation was found between the number of PT1 expanded TCRs and patch test score, with significance reached at thresholds 8, 16 and 32 but not 4. Alopecia, a presumed autoimmune disease, was present in all patients, so the immune response of the patients might differ from that of healthy individuals. DPC sensitization did not change how many TCRs were above 1 in 1000 frequency, and no evidence was found of alterations in global repertoire structure.

The junction shows trimming of 4 bases on V and 3 bases on J, plus 13 bases between the germline ends. Counted from cysteine to phenylalanine, this CDR3 has 14 amino acids. The kept DNA is CDR3 alone, 42 bases in frame from the first base. Sequences MNHNS (CDR1) and SASEGT (CDR2) are obtained from the germline V gene. The receptor was derived from a woman between 18 and 29 years old with alopecia areata. Some clones in this sample may be carry-over from other donors' samples. Sequences were derived from whole blood, sampled in connection with sensitization to the hapten diphenylcyclopropenone (DPC). The chain is made from TRBV6-1 and TRBJ2-7; no D gene call is confident. The nucleotides read TGTGCCAGCAGTGCACGGCAGTCGGGCTACGAGCAGTACTTC. This codes for CASSARQSGYEQYF.